This record looks at one TCR beta chain sequence and its context. No antigen is known for it. Repertoires were generated with immunoSEQ multiplex PCR, while TCRdb's copy carries only in-frame clones and drops some. Among about 59,000 clones listed, 90% were seen once. The data were taken from a study of T cells in localized non-small cell lung cancer. The study, taken as a whole, reports: In adjacent lung appeared a median 57 of the top 100 tumor clones.

CDR1 and CDR2 from the germline V gene are SGHTA and FQGNSA. V lost 4 bases and J lost 1, with 7 bases in between. CDR3 length equals 13 residues. The V and J genes are TRBV7-2 and TRBJ1-1; TRBD1 might be the D (6 bases). The sequence derives from a woman aged 35-70 years with stage I lung adenocarcinoma. The specimen was peripheral blood, collected before any cancer treatment. The CDR3: CASSSRGNTEAFF. The CDR3 DNA reads as TGTGCCAGCAGCTCCAGGGGGAACACTGAAGCTTTCTTT.